The rows below give T cell receptor beta chains drawn from one sample of a study of T cell responses to AZD1222 COVID-19 vaccine. Sequencing was performed with immunoSEQ multiplex PCR; in TCRdb, only in-frame clones are kept and a portion is missing. The table shows 80,000 to 100,000 clones, with approximately 83% occurring only once. The source material was peripheral blood, sampled 28 days after the second AZD1222 dose. The receptors derive from an adult who received the AZD1222 COVID-19 vaccine. Both conserved end residues are part of each CDR3. D genes are given only for firm matches. Some rows mark clone size as missing; the rest say once, few, many or name a class of expanded clone.

>TRBD2|once|TRBV2|TRBJ2-7
TGTGCCAGCAGTGAGGGGACTAGCGTATACGAGCAGTACTTC
CASSEGTSVYEQYF
>.|.|TRBV19|TRBJ1-2
TGTGCCACCCGGAGCGGGCAAATCTATGGCTACACCTTC
CATRSGQIYGYTF
>TRBD1|.|TRBV28|TRBJ1-6
TGTGCCAGCAGTTTATTCTCTGGGACAGGGAGGAATTCACCCCTCCACTTT
CASSLFSGTGRNSPLHF
>TRBD1|once|TRBV18|TRBJ1-4
TGTGCCAGCTCACTGTCCCGGGACAGGGGGGCTAATGAAAAACTGTTTTTT
CASSLSRDRGANEKLFF
>.|.|TRBV11-2|TRBJ1-6
TGTGCCAGCAGCTTACGGAGCAGGATCGCCTATAATTCACCCCTCCACTTT
CASSLRSRIAYNSPLHF
>TRBD1|.|TRBV6-1|TRBJ1-5
TGTGCCAGCAGTGGTGGAGTGACAGGGGATGGCAATCAGCCCCAGCATTTT
CASSGGVTGDGNQPQHF
>.|.|TRBV29-1|TRBJ2-2
TGCAGCGTTGATCTACTAAACACCGGGGAGCTGTTTTTT
CSVDLLNTGELFF
>.|.|TRBV6-4|TRBJ2-2
TGTGCCAGCAGTGCGAGTGCCGGGGAGCTGTTTTTT
CASSASAGELFF
>.|.|TRBV3-1/TRBV3-2|TRBJ1-2
TGTGCCAGCAGCCACCAGGAAAGCTATGGCTACACCTTC
CASSHQESYGYTF
>.|.|TRBV9|TRBJ1-3
TGTGCCAGCAGCCCTACCCGGGGAAACACCATATATTTT
CASSPTRGNTIYF
>.|.|TRBV19|TRBJ1-6
TGTGCCAGTAAGAGCGAATATAATAATTCACCCCTCCACTTT
CASKSEYNNSPLHF
>.|once|TRBV27|TRBJ2-7
TGTGCCAGCAGTTTATCGGGACGTGGCTACGAGCAGTACTTC
CASSLSGRGYEQYF
>.|.|TRBV27|TRBJ1-2
TGTGCCAGCAGCAGAAGTACGAGGGAGGGCTATGGCTACACCTTC
CASSRSTREGYGYTF
>.|few|TRBV28|TRBJ1-2
TGTGCCAGCACCCCCCGGGCCCTATATGGCTACACCTTC
CASTPRALYGYTF
>TRBD1|.|TRBV15|TRBJ1-5
TGTGCCACCAGCATACTCAGGGGGAATCAGCCCCAGCATTTT
CATSILRGNQPQHF
>TRBD1|.|TRBV4-3|TRBJ1-4
TGCGCCAGCAGCCAACAACGAGGGGGCGGTGAAAAACTGTTTTTT
CASSQQRGGGEKLFF
>.|.|TRBV7-9|TRBJ1-1
TGTGCCAGCAGCTTATTTTCCGTGAACACTGAAGCTTTCTTT
CASSLFSVNTEAFF
>.|.|TRBV6-4|TRBJ2-2
TGTGCCAGCAGTAACGGTGGGACCGGGGAGCTGTTTTTT
CASSNGGTGELFF
>.|.|TRBV28|TRBJ1-5
TGTGCCAGCACCAAACCGGCAGGGGTTGGCAATCAGCCCCAGCATTTT
CASTKPAGVGNQPQHF
>TRBD2|once|TRBV3-1/TRBV3-2|TRBJ2-5
TGTGCCAGCAGCCAAGGACTAGCGGGGGTTGAGACCCAGTACTTC
CASSQGLAGVETQYF